This entry features one T cell receptor (beta chain) sequence. Under the authors' procedure: Amplified reference gene primers provided the basis for estimating nucleated cell counts. Method: immunoSEQ multiplex PCR; TCRdb's copy keeps in-frame clones and lacks some. That table furnishes V, J and clone size, whereas the DNA furnished D and trimming. The sample has some 120,000 clones; more than 65% are singletons. The data derive from a study of blood T cell repertoires in COVID-19. For the study at large: COVID-19 samples, acute and convalescent, were from the United States, Italy and Spain. Nucleic acid was either cDNA or gDNA, and it came from T cells, B-cell-depleted T cells, or PBMCs.

The sequence was obtained from a human donor in a cohort sampled during active COVID-19. Sequencing was performed on peripheral blood.

CDR3 in amino acids: CASSLGTGTMRYNEQFF. CDR3 nucleotides: TGTGCCAGCAGTTTAGGGACCGGGACAATGAGATACAATGAGCAGTTCTTC. The rearrangement links TRBV27 to TRBJ2-1; weak D call: TRBD1 (6 bases). The CDR3 runs 17 residues. Germline CDR1 and CDR2: MNHEY and SMNVEV (reference sequence). Deletions cut 2 bases from V and 4 bases from J, with 18 bases between.